The 5 T cell receptor beta chains reported below all come from one sample, sequenced in a study of human T cells and chemical hapten exposure. This sample's time point: patch test 3, about 24 weeks after DPC sensitization. The treatment was: therapeutic diphenylcyclopropenone sensitization with weekly scalp DPC. A single record per CDR3 protein comes from TCRdb applying MiXCR to the RACE reads. The table includes 90,000 to 140,000 distinct CDR3 sequences, 34% detected once. This material consisted of whole blood, taken in connection with sensitization to the hapten diphenylcyclopropenone (DPC). Receptors were obtained from a man aged 35 to 55 with alopecia areata. Some clones in this sample may be carry-over from other donors' samples.

The genes are TRBV2 and TRBJ2-7; D is ambiguous. Germline V gives CDR1 SNHLY, CDR2 FYNNEI. V lost 4 bases and J 5 bases, leaving 15 bases between the germline ends. The CDR3 is 14 residues long. The CDR3 loop is CASSGFPSRHEQYV. The CDR3 DNA is TGTGCCAGCAGTGGCTTTCCCAGTCGCCACGAGCAGTACGTC.

This clonotype came up a few times. The chain joins TRBV6-1 to TRBJ2-3; 7 positions match TRBD2. The CDR3 length is 16 residues. After removal of 0 bases from V and 6 bases from J, the junction contained 9 bases not matched to a gene. Germline CDR1 and CDR2: MNHNS and SASEGT. CDR3 bases: TGTGCCAGCAGTGAAGCTGGGGGAGGGCCCATGGATACGCAGTATTTT. Protein sequence: CASSEAGGGPMDTQYF.

This clonotype was detected a few times. The chain is built from TRBV20-1 and TRBJ2-4, with a tentative D call TRBD1 (6 bases). There are 17 residues in the CDR3. Per germline, CDR1 DFQATT and CDR2 SNEGSKA (reference sequence). V was clipped by 3 bases and J by 1 base, with 19 bases between them. Here the CDR3 reads CSASNRVFGSAKNIQYF. CDR3 nucleotides: TGCAGTGCTAGTAACAGGGTTTTCGGGTCGGCCAAAAACATTCAGTACTTC.

The CDR3 loop reads CASSPVQGFSNEQFF. DNA of the CDR3: TGTGCCAGCAGCCCGGTACAGGGTTTCTCCAATGAGCAGTTCTTC. The chain carries TRBV12-3 or TRBV12-4 and TRBJ2-1; the D gene is possibly TRBD1 (6 bases). The CDR3 has 15 amino acids. V shed 6 bases and J shed 6 bases, with 18 bases lying between them.

The table lists this clonotype with a few counts. This chain connects TRBV29-1 to TRBJ2-6; D gene ambiguous. Germline V lookup: CDR1 SQVTM, CDR2 ANQGSEA. The CDR3 is 16 residues long. The V end lost 4 bases, the J end lost 0 bases, and 13 bases lay between the germline ends. The CDR3 DNA is TGCAGCGTTGGGCGCAACCCCAGCTCTGGGGCCAACGTCCTGACTTTC. Its translation: CSVGRNPSSGANVLTF.